Listed here are 26 T cell receptor beta chains from one sample, sequenced in a study of beta chain features in type 1 diabetes. General study results and limits: Moderate yet significant TCRB CDR3 shortening was seen in Type 1 diabetes patients in all four CD4+ subsets.

For these receptors, no antigen is known. The isolated RNA, all of it, was reverse transcribed, so expressed TCRB transcripts were what got sequenced. Only in-frame clones appear in the TCRdb table, and some are missing; sequencing was by immunoSEQ multiplex PCR. The sample includes tens of thousands of clones, roughly 50% of them seen just once. The specimen was Tregs from blood. These receptors came from a woman aged 35 to 49 with type 1 diabetes.

The chain combines TRBV29-1 with TRBJ2-1, with TRBD2 matching 8 bases. Germline-derived CDR1 and CDR2 are SQVTM and ANQGSEA. The junction had 9 bases not matched to a gene; V was cut back by 7 bases and J by 10 bases. CDR3 length equals 12 residues. CDR3: CSAGGAGKEQFF. The CDR3 DNA is TGCAGCGCCGGGGGGGCAGGGAAAGAGCAGTTCTTC.

This clone was seen a handful of times. This chain uses TRBV7-2 with TRBJ1-1; a possible D gene is TRBD1 (6 bases). Germline CDR1 SGHTA, CDR2 FQGNSA. The CDR3 is 13 residues long. V was shortened by 2 bases and J by 5 bases, with 9 bases between the two germline ends. The CDR3 DNA follows: TGTGCCAGCAGCTTAACACAGGGAACTGAAGCTTTCTTT. This translates into CASSLTQGTEAFF.

Only one count was recorded for this clone. The V and J genes are TRBV7-3 and TRBJ2-1, with 12 bases lining up with TRBD2. This CDR3 has 17 amino acids. The trim removed 5 bases at V and 7 bases at J, leaving 12 bases unmatched. Germline CDR1 reads SGHTA; CDR2 reads FQGTGA. Here the CDR3 DNA reads TGTGCCAGCAGCCCCCTAGCGGGGGGGACCCTCGGGAATGAGCAGTTCTTC. Its protein is CASSPLAGGTLGNEQFF.

The chain recombines TRBV27 with TRBJ2-7; 8 bases map to TRBD1. This CDR3 comprises 19 residues. CDR1 is MNHEY, CDR2 SMNVEV, per germline (reference sequence). V lost 0 bases and J lost 0; bases outside the gene matches: 13. In DNA form, the CDR3 reads TGTGCCAGCAGTTTATCCCCTCGGGACAGGTCCCGACCCTCCTACGAGCAGTACTTC. It specifies CASSLSPRDRSRPSYEQYF.

CDR3 residues: CASSLGGLGSDSDTQYF. In nucleotides, the CDR3 is TGTGCCAGCAGTTTGGGGGGGCTCGGGAGTGATTCAGATACGCAGTATTTT. This rearrangement joins TRBV27 to TRBJ2-3; possibly TRBD2 for D (7 bases). V dropped 3 bases and J dropped 4 bases, with 20 bases sitting between them. Germline V lookup: CDR1 MNHEY, CDR2 SMNVEV (reference sequence). This CDR3 is built from 17 residues.

The chain employs TRBV9 and TRBJ1-2; possible D gene TRBD1, 6 bases. This CDR3 comprises 14 residues. From germline, CDR1 is SGDLS and CDR2 YYNGEE. V dropped 0 bases and J dropped 4 bases, with 10 bases sitting between them. The CDR3 nucleotides read TGTGCCAGCAGCGTAGGCTACAGGGTCTATGGCTACACCTTC. Protein sequence: CASSVGYRVYGYTF. The full variable domain, its missing parts supplied by reference TRBV9 and TRBJ1-2, is DSGVTQTPKHLITATGQRVTLRCSPRSGDLSVYWYQQSLDQGLQFLIQYYNGEERAKGNILERFSAQQFPDLHSELNLSSLELGDSALYFCASSVGYRVYGYTFGSGTRLTVV.

This rearrangement joins TRBV7-3 to TRBJ1-1; no clear D. V shed 1 base and J shed 7 bases, with 10 bases lying between them. CDR3 length equals 13 residues. Germline lookup yields CDR1 SGHTA and CDR2 FQGTGA. The CDR3 sequence is CASSLRESGEAFF. CDR3 DNA: TGTGCCAGCAGCTTAAGAGAATCAGGTGAAGCTTTCTTT.

The chain uses TRBV19 and TRBJ2-7; D might be TRBD1 (6 bases). V gave up 7 bases and J gave up 4 bases, with 23 bases separating them. Germline CDR1 LNHDA, CDR2 SQIVND (reference sequence). The CDR3 loop spans 16 amino acids. This CDR3 reads CASKRTDSAGEYEQYF. The CDR3 DNA sequence: TGTGCCAGTAAGAGGACAGACTCCGCCGGCGAATACGAGCAGTACTTC.

This sequence joins TRBV28 and TRBJ1-4; TRBD1 aligns across 8 bases. Trimming at V came to 5 bases and at J to 6 bases, leaving 8 bases not matched to a gene. This CDR3 is built from 15 residues. CDR1 MDHEN and CDR2 SYDVKM come from the germline V gene. CDR3 residues: CASSPPLTGDEKLFF. The CDR3, as DNA: TGTGCCAGCAGTCCACCCTTGACAGGGGATGAAAAACTGTTTTTT.

This clone was found a few times. The J gene is TRBJ1-1, the V gene TRBV7-8; no reliable D call. This CDR3 is built from 13 residues. The germline V gene encodes CDR1 SGHVS and CDR2 FQNEAQ. With 0 bases removed from V and 2 bases from J, the gap between germline ends came to 4 bases. CDR3 coding DNA: TGTGCCAGCAGCTTAGCAGCTAACACTGAAGCTTTCTTT. Translating it yields CASSLAANTEAFF.

The rearrangement uses TRBV7-2 and TRBJ2-7, with D tentatively TRBD1 (6 bases). The CDR3 has 19 amino acids. Germline CDR1 is SGHTA and CDR2 is FQGNSA. V was trimmed by 5 bases and J by 4 bases, leaving 30 bases between them. This CDR3 reads CASSTGTRLGHSPLYEQYF. CDR3 nucleotides: TGTGCCAGCAGCACTGGGACACGGCTCGGCCACAGCCCTTTGTACGAGCAGTACTTC.

This clone was counted only a few times. This rearrangement joins TRBV7-3 to TRBJ1-1, with 10 bases lining up with TRBD1. This CDR3 is 15 amino acids long. Trimming removed 2 bases from V and 8 bases from J; junction bases left unmatched: 8. In germline, CDR1 is SGHTA, CDR2 FQGTGA. The CDR3: CASSLGADRGGEAFF. DNA of the CDR3: TGTGCCAGCAGCTTAGGAGCGGACAGGGGGGGCGAAGCTTTCTTT.

This chain uses TRBV7-2 with TRBJ2-2; tentatively, D is TRBD1 (6 bases). This CDR3 region has 15 residues. The germline V gene encodes CDR1 SGHTA and CDR2 FQGNSA. V lost 5 bases to trimming and J lost 4 bases, with 14 bases between them. The CDR3 spells CASSLSNRVTGELFF. DNA of the CDR3: TGTGCCAGCAGCCTCAGTAACAGGGTCACCGGGGAGCTGTTTTTT.

V gene TRBV29-1 combines with J gene TRBJ2-3, with 11 bases that match TRBD2. CDR1 is SQVTM, CDR2 ANQGSEA, per germline. CDR3 length: 15 amino acids. With V trimmed by 4 bases and J by 5 bases, 8 bases remained unmatched. CDR3: CSVGLAGGPLDTQYF. In DNA form, the CDR3 reads TGCAGCGTTGGTCTAGCGGGAGGCCCCCTAGATACGCAGTATTTT.

This clone was observed a few times. CDR3 DNA: TGTGCCAGCAGCCGGTACGCCGGGACAGGGGGCGAGCACACTGAAGCTTTCTTT. It translates to CASSRYAGTGGEHTEAFF. The J gene is TRBJ1-1, the V gene TRBV14; 12 bases align to TRBD1. Germline CDR1 and CDR2: SGHDN and FVKESK. This CDR3 spans 18 amino acids. Losses at the gene ends were 4 bases for V and 3 bases for J; bases not matched to a gene: 12.

The chain combines TRBV7-9 with TRBJ1-1; no reliable D call. Trimming stripped 5 bases from V and 4 bases from J, with 17 bases between. CDR1 and CDR2 from the germline V gene are SEHNR and FQNEAQ (reference sequence). The CDR3 extends over 15 amino acids. The chain's CDR3 is CASSGGPGEGTEAFF. The CDR3 DNA is TGTGCCAGCAGCGGCGGACCGGGAGAGGGCACTGAAGCTTTCTTT.

CDR3 loop: CAIDRGSGSEQFF. DNA for the CDR3: TGTGCCATTGACAGGGGCTCCGGGAGTGAGCAGTTCTTC. J is TRBJ2-1 and V is TRBV19; 8 bases map to TRBD1. The germline CDR1 and CDR2 sequences are LNHDA and SQIVND (reference sequence). The J segment lost 9 bases and the V segment lost 10 bases, leaving 11 bases of the junction unmatched. The CDR3 runs 13 residues. Combining the CDR3 with reference TRBV19 and TRBJ2-1 gives the whole variable domain DGGITQSPKYLFRKEGQNVTLSCEQNLNHDAMYWYRQDPGQGLRLIYYSQIVNDFQKGDIAEGYSVSREKKESFPLTVTSAQKNPTAFYLCAIDRGSGSEQFFGPGTRLTVL.

This clone has just a few counts. This CDR3 reads CASSYQRSSYNEQFF. The DNA of the CDR3 is TGTGCCAGCAGCTACCAGCGGAGTTCATACAATGAGCAGTTCTTC. The chain links TRBV5-4 to TRBJ2-1; maybe TRBD2 (5 bases). The CDR3 loop spans 15 amino acids. Between the trimmed V and J ends, which lost 3 bases and 4 bases, there was a span of 14 bases. CDR1 SGHNT and CDR2 YYREEE come from the germline V gene (reference sequence).

A single count supports this clone. The chain recombines TRBV4-1 with TRBJ1-5, with unresolved D. V gave up 4 bases and J gave up 7 bases, with 11 bases separating them. Germline lookup yields CDR1 MGHRA and CDR2 YSYEKL. There are 13 residues in the CDR3. The CDR3, as DNA: TGCGCCAGCAGCCGCGAGGGCTGGCAGCCCCAGCATTTT. Translated: CASSREGWQPQHF.

The chain joins TRBV30 to TRBJ2-1; 7 nucleotides agree with TRBD1. The germline V gene has CDR1 GTSNPN and CDR2 SVGIG (reference sequence). The CDR3 is 14 amino acids. V was pared by 3 bases and J by 9 bases, with 11 bases of the junction left unmatched. The CDR3 coding sequence is TGTGCCTGGAGGCCGGGACAGCCTCTGGGTGAGCAGTTCTTC. It encodes CAWRPGQPLGEQFF.

The V call is TRBV6-6, the J call TRBJ2-2, with D possibly TRBD1 on 5 matching bases. The CDR3 runs 15 residues. V was clipped by 8 bases and J by 4 bases, with 17 bases between them. The germline V gene has CDR1 MNHNY and CDR2 SVGAGI (reference sequence). Written as DNA, the CDR3 is TGTGCCAGCCTGGACGGGCAGGGCAGCACCGGGGAGCTGTTTTTT. Its protein product is CASLDGQGSTGELFF.

V and J are TRBV6-1 and TRBJ2-1, with a possible D match to TRBD1 (6 bases). Germline values: CDR1 MNHNS, CDR2 SASEGT. Trimming took off 2 bases at V and 7 bases at J, with 18 bases between the two ends. The CDR3 consists of 16 residues. In DNA form, the CDR3 reads TGTGCCAGCAGTGAAACCGGACAGATCGTGGGGAATGAGCAGTTCTTC. Its translation: CASSETGQIVGNEQFF.

This clone was detected a few times. The chain links TRBV28 to TRBJ2-7, with 11 bases fitting TRBD2. This CDR3 is built from 14 residues. Losses at the gene ends were 2 bases for V and 6 bases for J; bases not matched to a gene: 3. CDR1 is MDHEN, CDR2 SYDVKM, per germline. The CDR3: CASSLAGTSGEQYF. Written as DNA, the CDR3 is TGTGCCAGCAGTTTAGCCGGGACTAGCGGCGAGCAGTACTTC.

The chain has TRBV4-2 and TRBJ2-1; TRBD2 agrees at 11 bases. Germline lookup yields CDR1 LGHNA and CDR2 YNFKEQ. The CDR3 is 19 amino acids. V was clipped by 1 base and J by 0 bases; unmatched bases: 8. The CDR3 loop reads CASSQGLGLAESSYNEQFF. The CDR3 DNA is TGTGCCAGCAGCCAAGGTCTGGGACTAGCGGAGTCCTCCTACAATGAGCAGTTCTTC.

CDR3 nucleotides: TGTGCCAGCACTAAAGTTGAGCCCCAGCATTTT. Translated: CASTKVEPQHF. The chain recombines TRBV28 with TRBJ1-5; D is ambiguous. V shed 7 bases and J shed 8 bases, with 9 bases lying between them. The CDR3 has 11 residues. The germline V gene has CDR1 MDHEN and CDR2 SYDVKM.

The chain has TRBV2 and TRBJ2-5, with D possibly matching TRBD2 (5 bases). V was trimmed by 4 bases and J by 5 bases, leaving 14 bases between them. Germline V gives CDR1 SNHLY, CDR2 FYNNEI. This CDR3 has 14 residues. The CDR3 is CASSGGFLLETQYF. CDR3 nucleotide sequence: TGTGCCAGCAGTGGAGGGTTCCTTTTGGAGACCCAGTACTTC.